The clone carrying this TCR beta chain showed up many times. J lost 7 bases, V lost 3 bases, and 2 bases had no gene match. This CDR3 contains 13 residues. This sample stems from a study of T cells after yellow fever vaccination. Each CDR3 protein is one row after TCRdb ran MiXCR on the 5' RACE reads. The sample lists approximately 110,000 distinct CDR3 sequences, around 7.7% seen once, with roughly 2.5% in the top ten. The sequence was obtained from a man younger than 35 who received the YFV17D yellow fever vaccine. This chain links TRBV12-3 or TRBV12-4 with TRBJ2-4, with 8 bases identical to TRBD2. The input for sequencing was CD4+ T cells sorted from PBMCs, taken less than 11 days after the first yellow fever vaccination. The CDR3 reads CASSFGGANIQYF. The DNA of the CDR3 is TGTGCCAGCAGTTTCGGGGGGGCCAACATTCAGTACTTC.